One and the same sample provided the 11 T cell receptor beta chains below, sequenced in a study of T-cell reconstitution after alpha-beta-depleted transplantation in children. It was with unique molecular identifiers that the TCRbeta library was prepared. TCRdb re-called the PCR reads with MiXCR, one entry per CDR3 protein. The sample lists about 420,000 distinct CDR3 sequences, about a tenth occurring once. The sample consisted of PBMCs from the stem cell graft donor, taken from the stem cell graft. These receptors all stem from a human donor who donated a stem cell graft to a child with acute myeloid leukemia.

The V call is TRBV5-1, the J call TRBJ2-7, with D possibly called TRBD1 or TRBD2 (5 bases each). The CDR3 runs 14 residues. Germline loops: CDR1 SGHRS, CDR2 YFSETQ. Trimming took 1 base from V and 4 from J, leaving 12 bases between them. The CDR3 region has the DNA TGCGCCAGCAGCTTGAGGGGAGAGGGTTACGAGCAGTACGTC. This encodes CASSLRGEGYEQYV.

This clonotype showed up just a few times. J is TRBJ2-5 and V is TRBV5-1; D may correspond to TRBD1 or TRBD2 (5 bases each). Germline V lookup: CDR1 SGHRS, CDR2 YFSETQ. The CDR3 contains 15 residues. Trimming stripped 0 bases from V and 1 base from J, with 10 bases between. CDR3 DNA: TGCGCCAGCAGCTTGGGGGACCTCACCCAAGAGACCCAGTACTTC. The encoded protein is CASSLGDLTQETQYF.

This clonotype has only a few counts. The chain combines TRBV24-1 with TRBJ2-1; D possibly corresponds to TRBD1 (6 bases). V shed 9 bases and J shed 0 bases, with 20 bases lying between them. Germline V gene sequence: CDR1 KGHDR, CDR2 SFDVKD. This CDR3 spans 17 amino acids. DNA for the CDR3: TGTGCCACCCAAACTCCCGGGACACCAAGCTCCTACAATGAGCAGTTCTTC. This translates into CATQTPGTPSSYNEQFF.

This clonotype was detected a few times. The chain uses TRBV25-1 and TRBJ1-1; 9 bases agree with TRBD1. After removal of 4 bases from V and 3 bases from J, the junction contained 3 bases not matched to a gene. This CDR3 contains 14 residues. The germline V gene has CDR1 MGHDK and CDR2 SYGVNS. DNA for the CDR3: TGTGCCAGCAGTGCAACAGGGGGCCACACTGAAGCTTTCTTT. Translated: CASSATGGHTEAFF.

The rearrangement links TRBV5-1 to TRBJ2-5; possible D gene TRBD1, 8 bases. The germline gives CDR1 SGHRS, CDR2 YFSETQ. The CDR3 has 16 residues. Trimming removed 4 bases at V and 7 bases at J, with 23 bases between. CDR3 sequence reads: CASSSPRGRGTGTQYF. The DNA of the CDR3 is TGCGCCAGCAGCAGTCCCAGGGGGCGGGGGACTGGGACCCAGTACTTC.

The chain combines TRBV6-2 or TRBV6-3 with TRBJ2-5; TRBD1 aligns across 7 bases. The CDR3 has 14 residues. The junction had 3 bases not matched to a gene; V was cut back by 2 bases and J by 3 bases. The germline V gene encodes CDR1 MNHEY and CDR2 SVGEGT. The CDR3, as DNA: TGTGCCAGCAGTTACGAAACAGGGGAAGAGACCCAGTACTTC. It codes for CASSYETGEETQYF.

This clonotype was counted between two and nine times. V and J are TRBV15 and TRBJ1-5; D remains unclear. Germline CDR1 LNHNV, CDR2 YYDKDF (reference sequence). V dropped 1 base and J dropped 2 bases, with 12 bases sitting between them. This CDR3 is built from 16 residues. For the CDR3, the DNA is TGTGCCACCAGCAGAGGACTCGATGATGGCAATCAGCCCCAGCATTTT. It encodes CATSRGLDDGNQPQHF.

This clonotype was found a few times. The chain carries TRBV12-3 or TRBV12-4 and TRBJ1-1, with D perhaps matching TRBD1 (5 bases). This CDR3 spans 15 amino acids. V was shortened by 1 base and J by 6 bases, with 15 bases between the two germline ends. The CDR3 sequence is CASSLGGMAGSEAFF. Here the CDR3 DNA reads TGTGCCAGCAGTTTAGGAGGGATGGCAGGGTCTGAAGCTTTCTTT.

This clonotype has a count of ten or more. This chain joins TRBV12-3 or TRBV12-4 and TRBJ2-7; 8 bases match TRBD1. This CDR3 spans 15 amino acids. The trim removed 5 bases at V and 4 bases at J, leaving 10 bases unmatched. The DNA of the CDR3 is TGTGCCAGCAGTCAAGGGACAGGAGTTTCATACGAGCAGTACGTC. Its translation is CASSQGTGVSYEQYV.

The gene calls are TRBV9 and TRBJ2-3; TRBD2 matches at 11 bases. The CDR3 contains 16 residues. V gave up 4 bases and J gave up 3 bases; unmatched junction bases: 7. CDR1 is SGDLS and CDR2 is YYNGEE in the germline V gene. CDR3 DNA sequence: TGTGCCAGCAGCCCTCGACTAGCGGGGATGACAGATACGCAGTATTTT. Its protein is CASSPRLAGMTDTQYF.

This clonotype was found a few times. The rearrangement uses TRBV29-1 and TRBJ2-3; 8 positions match TRBD2. CDR3 length equals 14 residues. Germline V gene data show CDR1 as SQVTM and CDR2 as ANQGSEA. After removal of 8 bases from V and 0 bases from J, the junction contained 7 bases not matched to a gene. This CDR3 is CSPPTSASTDTQYF. CDR3 bases: TGCAGCCCCCCGACTAGCGCGAGCACAGATACGCAGTATTTT.